Listed below are T cell receptor beta chains from one sample, sequenced in a study of T cell changes during pregnancy in multiple sclerosis. The protocol was immunoSEQ multiplex PCR, while the TCRdb copy is restricted to in-frame clones and leaves out a portion. The table records roughly 99,000 clones, 85% to 95% of them present only once. Sequences were derived from peripheral blood, sampled in the third trimester of pregnancy. Receptors were obtained from a female donor in good health, enrolled as a control in a pregnancy study. Each CDR3 is given with its conserved first and last residue. The D gene is left open where the match is weak. Where a row states a size, it is once, few, many or the class of an expanded clone; other rows omit it.

cdr3_aa	cdr3_nt	d_call	clone_size	v_call	j_call
CAISTSDRGSGNQPQHF	TGTGCCATCAGTACCAGTGACAGGGGAAGCGGCAATCAGCCCCAGCATTTT	TRBD1	-	TRBV10-3	TRBJ1-5
CASSVRQGPTDTQYF	TGTGCCAGCAGCGTACGGCAGGGTCCCACAGATACGCAGTATTTT	-	-	TRBV9	TRBJ2-3
CASSLAPTGVEKLFF	TGTGCCAGCAGCTTAGCCCCGACAGGGGTGGAAAAACTGTTTTTT	TRBD1	-	TRBV7-6	TRBJ1-4
CASSLNQGLQDTQYF	TGTGCCAGCAGCTTAAACCAGGGGCTACAAGATACGCAGTATTTT	-	-	TRBV7-3	TRBJ2-3
CASGLEPPDTYYGYTF	TGTGCTAGTGGTTTGGAACCCCCGGACACCTACTATGGCTACACCTTC	-	-	TRBV12-5	TRBJ1-2
CASSERAGVGRETQYF	TGTGCCAGCAGTGAGAGGGCCGGCGTGGGTAGAGAGACCCAGTACTTC	-	-	TRBV2	TRBJ2-5
CASSGQDTGFGSPLHF	TGTGCCAGCAGTGGACAGGATACAGGGTTCGGATCACCCCTCCACTTT	TRBD1	-	TRBV27	TRBJ1-6
CASSNSTGGYGYTF	TGTGCCAGCAGCAACTCGACAGGGGGCTATGGCTACACCTTC	TRBD1	-	TRBV7-8	TRBJ1-2
CASSSNPNNEQFF	TGTGCCAGCAGCTCAAATCCTAACAATGAGCAGTTCTTC	-	-	TRBV7-8	TRBJ2-1
CASSEVPGQGFTGELFF	TGTGCCAGCAGTGAAGTCCCGGGACAGGGGTTTACCGGGGAGCTGTTTTTT	TRBD1	-	TRBV6-1	TRBJ2-2
CASSLDYQETQYF	TGCGCCAGCAGCTTGGACTATCAAGAGACCCAGTACTTC	-	once	TRBV5-1	TRBJ2-5
CASSIGAGEKLFF	TGTGCCAGTAGTATTGGCGCAGGTGAAAAACTGTTTTTT	-	once	TRBV19	TRBJ1-4
CASSLSTETGGISYGYTF	TGTGCCAGCAGCCTTTCGACCGAGACAGGGGGTATCAGCTATGGCTACACCTTC	TRBD1	-	TRBV7-9	TRBJ1-2
CASSQETTGSFEAFF	TGCGCCAGCAGCCAAGAAACAACAGGTAGTTTTGAAGCTTTCTTT	-	-	TRBV4-1	TRBJ1-1
CASSQDEGGPSGNTIYF	TGTGCCAGCAGCCAAGATGAGGGGGGGCCCTCTGGAAACACCATATATTTT	-	-	TRBV4-2	TRBJ1-3
CATRLTIGAGAEKLFF	TGTGCCACCAGGCTAACAATTGGGGCAGGGGCTGAAAAACTGTTTTTT	-	-	TRBV15	TRBJ1-4
CASSGTVYGYTF	TGTGCCAGCAGCGGGACAGTATATGGCTACACCTTC	-	-	TRBV9	TRBJ1-2
CSARGLNEQFF	TGCAGTGCTAGGGGACTAAATGAGCAGTTCTTC	TRBD2	-	TRBV20-1	TRBJ2-1
CASSLGTANTEAFF	TGTGCCAGCAGCTTGGGGACAGCGAACACTGAAGCTTTCTTT	TRBD1	-	TRBV7-9	TRBJ1-1
CASSLGATDYGYTF	TGTGCCAGCAGCCTGGGTGCGACAGACTATGGCTACACCTTC	-	once	TRBV7-8	TRBJ1-2
CASSREGVVSGNTIYF	TGTGCCAGCAGCCGGGAGGGGGTAGTCTCTGGAAACACCATATATTTT	-	-	TRBV5-4	TRBJ1-3
CASSSGINTEAFF	TGTGCCAGCAGCTCCGGGATTAACACTGAAGCTTTCTTT	-	-	TRBV11-3	TRBJ1-1
CASSLGPTGELFF	TGTGCCAGCAGCTTAGGGCCTACCGGGGAGCTGTTTTTT	-	-	TRBV7-9	TRBJ2-2
CASSLDRLNTEAFF	TGTGCCAGCAGCCTGGACAGATTGAACACTGAAGCTTTCTTT	-	-	TRBV7-9	TRBJ1-1
CAWSRGGTGDNYGYTF	TGTGCCTGGAGCCGGGGTGGGACAGGGGATAACTATGGCTACACCTTC	TRBD1	-	TRBV30	TRBJ1-2
CASSLYPGSSNTEAFF	TGTGCCAGCAGTTTATATCCGGGGTCCTCAAACACTGAAGCTTTCTTT	-	-	TRBV27	TRBJ1-1
CASSLLAGGQINEQFF	TGCGCCAGCAGCTTACTAGCGGGGGGGCAGATCAATGAGCAGTTCTTC	TRBD2	-	TRBV5-1	TRBJ2-1
CASSRLTSGPARTGGGEQFF	TGCGCCAGCAGCCGACTTACCTCCGGCCCGGCCCGGACAGGGGGCGGCGAGCAGTTCTTC	TRBD1	-	TRBV4-3	TRBJ2-1
CASSVGISSYNSPLHF	TGTGCCAGCAGCGTAGGCATCAGTTCCTATAATTCACCCCTCCACTTT	-	-	TRBV9	TRBJ1-6
CASSLWNPGLAGAYEQYF	TGTGCCAGCAGCTTGTGGAATCCGGGACTAGCGGGGGCGTATGAGCAGTACTTC	TRBD2	-	TRBV5-4	TRBJ2-7
CATSWEGGRNQPQHF	TGTGCCACCAGCTGGGAAGGGGGAAGGAATCAGCCCCAGCATTTT	-	-	TRBV15	TRBJ1-5
CASSMRQAEAFF	TGTGCCAGTAGTATGAGACAAGCTGAAGCTTTCTTT	-	-	TRBV19	TRBJ1-1
CASSIRFGGAGNTIYF	TGTGCCAGTAGTATACGTTTCGGGGGGGCTGGAAACACCATATATTTT	-	once	TRBV19	TRBJ1-3
CASKVRQTYEQYF	TGTGCCAGCAAGGTTAGACAGACCTACGAGCAGTACTTC	-	-	TRBV2	TRBJ2-7
CASSIGGGPPDTQYF	TGTGCCAGCAGTATCGGCGGGGGGCCGCCAGATACGCAGTATTTT	TRBD2	-	TRBV11-2	TRBJ2-3
CASSVHPGQGYEQYF	TGTGCCAGTAGTGTTCATCCGGGACAGGGCTACGAGCAGTACTTC	TRBD1	-	TRBV19	TRBJ2-7
CASSQPPGDTEAFF	TGTGCCAGCAGCCAACCGCCAGGGGACACTGAAGCTTTCTTT	-	-	TRBV5-4	TRBJ1-1
CASSVGGGEIDEQYF	TGTGCCAGCAGCGTGGGAGGGGGGGAGATAGACGAGCAGTACTTC	-	-	TRBV9	TRBJ2-7
CASSAGTGSGGGETQYF	TGTGCCAGCAGCGCCGGAACCGGGTCGGGAGGTGGCGAGACCCAGTACTTC	TRBD2	-	TRBV7-6	TRBJ2-5
CARNRAPYNEQFF	TGTGCCCGAAACAGGGCCCCCTACAATGAGCAGTTCTTC	-	-	TRBV30	TRBJ2-1
CASSQTSSLVRGYEQYF	TGCGCCAGCAGCCAAACGTCTTCCTTGGTAAGGGGATACGAGCAGTACTTC	-	-	TRBV4-3	TRBJ2-7
CASSPQDRENQPQHF	TGTGCCAGCAGCCCCCAGGACAGGGAAAATCAGCCCCAGCATTTT	TRBD1	-	TRBV27	TRBJ1-5